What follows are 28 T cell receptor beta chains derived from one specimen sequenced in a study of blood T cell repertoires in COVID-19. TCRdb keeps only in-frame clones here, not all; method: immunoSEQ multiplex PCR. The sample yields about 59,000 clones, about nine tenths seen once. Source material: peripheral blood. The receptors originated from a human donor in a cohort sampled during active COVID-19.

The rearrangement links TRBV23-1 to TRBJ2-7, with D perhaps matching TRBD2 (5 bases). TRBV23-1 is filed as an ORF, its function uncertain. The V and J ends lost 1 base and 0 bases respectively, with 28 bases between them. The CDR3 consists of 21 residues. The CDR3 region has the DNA TGCGCCAGCAGTCAATATCCGTTTGAGGATCCAAGGGAGCTGAGCTCCTACGAGCAGTACTTC. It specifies CASSQYPFEDPRELSSYEQYF.

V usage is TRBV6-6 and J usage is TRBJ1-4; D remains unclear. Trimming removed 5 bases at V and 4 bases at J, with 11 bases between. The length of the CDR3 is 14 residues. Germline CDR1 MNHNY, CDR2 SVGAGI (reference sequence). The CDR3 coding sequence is TGTGCCAGCAGTGACGGGGAATTTAATGAAAAACTGTTTTTT. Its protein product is CASSDGEFNEKLFF.

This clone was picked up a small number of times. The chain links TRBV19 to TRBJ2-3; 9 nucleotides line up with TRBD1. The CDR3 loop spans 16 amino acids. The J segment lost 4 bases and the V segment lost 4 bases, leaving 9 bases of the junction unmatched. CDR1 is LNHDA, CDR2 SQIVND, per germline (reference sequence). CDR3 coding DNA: TGTGCCAGTAGTAACCATGGGACAGGGCTTTCAGATACGCAGTATTTT. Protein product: CASSNHGTGLSDTQYF.

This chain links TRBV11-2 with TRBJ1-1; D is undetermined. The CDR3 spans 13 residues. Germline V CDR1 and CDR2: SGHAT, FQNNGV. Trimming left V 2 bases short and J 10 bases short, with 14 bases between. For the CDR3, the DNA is TGTGCCAGCAGCTTAAATCCAGGTCAAGTAGCTTTCTTT. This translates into CASSLNPGQVAFF.

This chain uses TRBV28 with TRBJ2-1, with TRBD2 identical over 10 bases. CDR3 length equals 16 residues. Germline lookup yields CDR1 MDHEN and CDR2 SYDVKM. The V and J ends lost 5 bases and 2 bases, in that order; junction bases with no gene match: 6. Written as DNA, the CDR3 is TGTGCCAGCAGTCCCCTAGCGGGAGTGACCTACAATGAGCAGTTCTTC. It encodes CASSPLAGVTYNEQFF.

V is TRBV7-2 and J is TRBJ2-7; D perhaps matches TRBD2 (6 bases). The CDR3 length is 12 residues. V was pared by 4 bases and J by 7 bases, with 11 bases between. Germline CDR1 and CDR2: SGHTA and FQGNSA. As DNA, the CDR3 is TGTGCCAGCAGCTCCGGGGGATGGGAGCAGTACTTC. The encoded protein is CASSSGGWEQYF.

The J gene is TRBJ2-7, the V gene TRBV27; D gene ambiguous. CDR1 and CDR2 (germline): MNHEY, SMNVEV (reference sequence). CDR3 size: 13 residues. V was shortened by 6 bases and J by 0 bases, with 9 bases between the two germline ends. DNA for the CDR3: TGTGCCAGCAGCCACCAGTCCTCCTACGAGCAGTACTTC. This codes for CASSHQSSYEQYF.

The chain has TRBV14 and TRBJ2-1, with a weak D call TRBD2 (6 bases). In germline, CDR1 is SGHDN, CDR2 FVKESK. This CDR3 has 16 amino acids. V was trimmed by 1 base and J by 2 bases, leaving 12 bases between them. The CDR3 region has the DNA TGTGCCAGCAGCCAAGGACTGACTAGAACCTACAATGAGCAGTTCTTC. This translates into CASSQGLTRTYNEQFF.

CDR3 region: CASSLERNEKLFF. In DNA form, the CDR3 reads TGTGCCAGCAGCTTGGAACGGAATGAAAAACTGTTTTTT. J is TRBJ1-4 and V is TRBV5-6, with D uncertain. V dropped 0 bases and J dropped 5 bases, with 5 bases sitting between them. CDR1 and CDR2 (germline): SGHDT, YYEEEE. The CDR3 runs 13 residues. The full variable domain, rest sourced from reference TRBV5-6 and TRBJ1-4, is DAGVTQSPTHLIKTRGQQVTLRCSPKSGHDTVSWYQQALGQGPQFIFQYYEEEERQRGNFPDRFSGHQFPNYSSELNVNALLLGDSALYLCASSLERNEKLFFGSGTQLSVL.

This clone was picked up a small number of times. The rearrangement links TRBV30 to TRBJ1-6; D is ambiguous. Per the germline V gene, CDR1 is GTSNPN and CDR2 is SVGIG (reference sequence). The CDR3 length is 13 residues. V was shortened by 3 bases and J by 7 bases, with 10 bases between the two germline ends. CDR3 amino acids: CAWSPNTNSPLHF. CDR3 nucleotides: TGTGCCTGGAGCCCAAATACAAATTCACCCCTCCACTTT. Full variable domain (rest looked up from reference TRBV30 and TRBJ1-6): SQTIHQWPATLVQPVGSPLSLECTVEGTSNPNLYWYRQAAGRGLQLLFYSVGIGQISSEVPQNLSASRPQDRQFILSSKKLLLSDSGFYLCAWSPNTNSPLHFGNGTRLTVT.

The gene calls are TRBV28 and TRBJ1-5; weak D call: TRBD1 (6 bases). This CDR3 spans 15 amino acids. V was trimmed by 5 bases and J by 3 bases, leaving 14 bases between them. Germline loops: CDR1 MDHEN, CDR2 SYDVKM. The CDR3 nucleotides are TGTGCCAGCAGTGGACTAGGACAGATCAATCAGCCCCAGCATTTT. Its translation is CASSGLGQINQPQHF.

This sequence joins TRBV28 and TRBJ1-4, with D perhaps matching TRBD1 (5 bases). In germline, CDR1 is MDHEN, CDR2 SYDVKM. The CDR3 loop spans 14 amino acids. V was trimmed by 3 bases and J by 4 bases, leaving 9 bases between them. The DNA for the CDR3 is TGTGCCAGCAGTTTCAGGGCACTTAATGAAAAACTGTTTTTT. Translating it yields CASSFRALNEKLFF.

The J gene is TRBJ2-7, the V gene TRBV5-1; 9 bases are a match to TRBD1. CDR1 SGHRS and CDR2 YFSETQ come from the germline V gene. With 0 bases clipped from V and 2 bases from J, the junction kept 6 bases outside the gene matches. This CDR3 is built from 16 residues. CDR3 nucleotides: TGCGCCAGCAGCTTGGACGGGACAGGGAAACCCTACGAGCAGTACTTC. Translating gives CASSLDGTGKPYEQYF.

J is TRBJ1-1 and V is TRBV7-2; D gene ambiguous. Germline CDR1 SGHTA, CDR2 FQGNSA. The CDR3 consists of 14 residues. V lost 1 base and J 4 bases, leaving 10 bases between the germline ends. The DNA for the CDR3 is TGTGCCAGCAGCTTAGTTTCGCGGGGCACTGAAGCTTTCTTT. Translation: CASSLVSRGTEAFF.

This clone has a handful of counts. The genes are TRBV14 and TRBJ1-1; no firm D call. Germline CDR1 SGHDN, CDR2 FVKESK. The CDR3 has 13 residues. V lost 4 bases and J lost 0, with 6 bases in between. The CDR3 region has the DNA TGTGCCAGCAGCCGGAGCTTGAACACTGAAGCTTTCTTT. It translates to CASSRSLNTEAFF.

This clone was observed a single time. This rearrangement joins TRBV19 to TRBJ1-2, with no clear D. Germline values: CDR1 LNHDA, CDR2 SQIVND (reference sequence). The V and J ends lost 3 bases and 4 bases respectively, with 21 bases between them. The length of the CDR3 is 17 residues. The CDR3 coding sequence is TGTGCCAGTAGTATTCCGGGTGGCTCCCTCCCAGCCTATGGCTACACCTTC. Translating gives CASSIPGGSLPAYGYTF.

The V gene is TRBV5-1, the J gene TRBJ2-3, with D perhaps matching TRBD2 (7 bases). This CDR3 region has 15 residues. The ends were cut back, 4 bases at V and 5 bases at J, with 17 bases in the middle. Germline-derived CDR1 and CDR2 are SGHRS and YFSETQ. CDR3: CASSPSGARGDTQYF. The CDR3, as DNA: TGCGCCAGCAGCCCAAGCGGGGCCAGGGGAGATACGCAGTATTTT.

The CDR3 sequence is CATSDWGGDSNQPQHF. Written as DNA, the CDR3 is TGTGCCACCAGTGATTGGGGAGGGGACAGCAATCAGCCCCAGCATTTT. The chain has TRBV24-1 and TRBJ1-5, with TRBD1 as a possible D gene (5 bases). Germline V gene data show CDR1 as KGHDR and CDR2 as SFDVKD. The CDR3 loop spans 16 amino acids. V lost 2 bases, J lost 1 base, and 11 bases lay in between.

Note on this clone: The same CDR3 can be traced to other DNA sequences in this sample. The CDR3 DNA follows: TGTGCCAGCTCACCCAGCGGGACTGCCAATGAGCAGTTCTTC. It specifies CASSPSGTANEQFF. The chain links TRBV18 to TRBJ2-1; 7 nucleotides line up with TRBD2. V gave up 3 bases and J gave up 6 bases; unmatched junction bases: 5. Germline V gene sequence: CDR1 KGHSH, CDR2 LQKENI. This CDR3 is built from 14 residues.

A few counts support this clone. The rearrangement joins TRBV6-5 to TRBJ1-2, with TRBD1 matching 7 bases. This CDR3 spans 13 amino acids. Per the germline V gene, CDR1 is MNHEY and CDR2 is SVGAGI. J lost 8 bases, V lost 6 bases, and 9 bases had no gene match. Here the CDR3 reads CASSKTGRRGYTF. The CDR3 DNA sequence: TGTGCCAGCAGCAAGACAGGGCGCAGGGGCTACACCTTC.

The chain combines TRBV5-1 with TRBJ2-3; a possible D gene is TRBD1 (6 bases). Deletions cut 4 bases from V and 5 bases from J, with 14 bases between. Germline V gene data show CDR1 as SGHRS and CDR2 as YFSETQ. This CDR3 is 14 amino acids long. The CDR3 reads CASSPRAGEDTQYF. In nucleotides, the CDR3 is TGCGCCAGCAGCCCCCGGGCAGGGGAAGATACGCAGTATTTT.

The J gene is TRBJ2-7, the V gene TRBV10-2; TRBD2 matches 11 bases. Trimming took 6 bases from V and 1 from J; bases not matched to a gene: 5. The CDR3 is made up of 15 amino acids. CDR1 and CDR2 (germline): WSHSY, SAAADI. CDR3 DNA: TGCGCCAGCAGATTCACTAGCGGGGGTTCCTACGAGCAGTACTTC. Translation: CASRFTSGGSYEQYF.

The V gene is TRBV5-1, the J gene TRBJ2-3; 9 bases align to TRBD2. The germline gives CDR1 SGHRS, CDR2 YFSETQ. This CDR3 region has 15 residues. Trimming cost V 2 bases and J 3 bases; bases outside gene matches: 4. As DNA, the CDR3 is TGCGCCAGCAGCTTCGCGGGGGGGAGTACAGATACGCAGTATTTT. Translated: CASSFAGGSTDTQYF.

In nucleotides, the CDR3 is TGTGCCAGCAGCTTATTAACCCCCGGGACAGGGTACAATGAGCAGTTCTTC. Residues: CASSLLTPGTGYNEQFF. The chain couples TRBV7-9 to TRBJ2-1; 9 bases are a match to TRBD1. The CDR3 is made up of 17 amino acids. J gave up 4 bases and V 2 bases, and 9 bases lay outside the gene matches. From germline, CDR1 is SEHNR and CDR2 FQNEAQ (reference sequence).

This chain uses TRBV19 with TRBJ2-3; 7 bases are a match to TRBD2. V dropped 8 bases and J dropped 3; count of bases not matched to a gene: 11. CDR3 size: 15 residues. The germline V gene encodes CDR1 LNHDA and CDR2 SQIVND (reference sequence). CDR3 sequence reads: CASQLAGVGTDTQYF. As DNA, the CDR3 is TGTGCCAGTCAACTGGCGGGAGTAGGGACAGATACGCAGTATTTT.

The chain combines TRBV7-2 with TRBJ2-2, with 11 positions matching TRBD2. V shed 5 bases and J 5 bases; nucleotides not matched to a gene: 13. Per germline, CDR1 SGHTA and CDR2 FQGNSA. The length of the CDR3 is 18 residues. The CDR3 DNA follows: TGTGCCAGCAGCCCCTACTCTACTAGCGGGGGCCGGACCGGGGAGCTGTTTTTT. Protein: CASSPYSTSGGRTGELFF.

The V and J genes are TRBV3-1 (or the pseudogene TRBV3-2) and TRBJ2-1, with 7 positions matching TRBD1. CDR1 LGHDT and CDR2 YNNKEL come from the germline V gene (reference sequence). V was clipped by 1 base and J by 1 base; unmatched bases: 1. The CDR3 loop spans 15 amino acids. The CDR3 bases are TGTGCCAGCAGCCAAGTACAGGGGTCCTACAATGAGCAGTTCTTC. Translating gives CASSQVQGSYNEQFF.

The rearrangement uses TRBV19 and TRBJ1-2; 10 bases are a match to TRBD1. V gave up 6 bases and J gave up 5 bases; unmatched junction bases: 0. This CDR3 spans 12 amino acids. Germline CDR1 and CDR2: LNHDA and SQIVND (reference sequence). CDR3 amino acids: CASRGQGYGYTF. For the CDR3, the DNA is TGTGCCAGTAGGGGACAGGGGTATGGCTACACCTTC.